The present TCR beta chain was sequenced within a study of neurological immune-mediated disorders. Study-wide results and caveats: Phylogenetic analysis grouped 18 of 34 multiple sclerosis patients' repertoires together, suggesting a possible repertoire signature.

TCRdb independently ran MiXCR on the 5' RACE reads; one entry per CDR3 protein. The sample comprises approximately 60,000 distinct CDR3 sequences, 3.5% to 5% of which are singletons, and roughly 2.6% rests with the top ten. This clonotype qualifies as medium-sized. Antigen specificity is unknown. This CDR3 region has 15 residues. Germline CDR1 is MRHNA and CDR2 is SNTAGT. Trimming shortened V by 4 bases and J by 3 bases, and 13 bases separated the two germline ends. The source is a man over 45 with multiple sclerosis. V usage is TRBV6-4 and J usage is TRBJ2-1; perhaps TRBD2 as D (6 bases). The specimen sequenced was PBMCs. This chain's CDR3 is CASSVAGSRYNEQFF. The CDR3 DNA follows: TGTGCCAGCAGTGTGGCGGGGTCCCGCTACAATGAGCAGTTCTTC.